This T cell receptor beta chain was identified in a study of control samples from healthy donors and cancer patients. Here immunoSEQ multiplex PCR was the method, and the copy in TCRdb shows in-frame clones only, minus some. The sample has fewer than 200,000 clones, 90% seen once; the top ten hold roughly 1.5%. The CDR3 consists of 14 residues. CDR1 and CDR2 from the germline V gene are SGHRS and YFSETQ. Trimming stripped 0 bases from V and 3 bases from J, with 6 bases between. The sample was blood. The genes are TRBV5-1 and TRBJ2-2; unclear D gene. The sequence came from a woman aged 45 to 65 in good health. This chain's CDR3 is CASSLGTDTGELFF. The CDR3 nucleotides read TGCGCCAGCAGCTTGGGGACGGACACCGGGGAGCTGTTTTTT.